A single sample gave rise to the 31 T cell receptor beta chains below, sequenced in a study of long-term antiretroviral therapy in people with HIV. They ran version v3.0 of the immunoSEQ assay at survey level. Clones were read by immunoSEQ multiplex PCR, and TCRdb kept only the in-frame ones, dropping some. The sample holds some 23,000 clones, 93% seen once. The input for sequencing was unsorted PBMCs, taken 7.6 years after starting antiretroviral therapy. The source of these receptors is a woman aged 40 to 50 with HIV.

This chain joins TRBV10-1 and TRBJ1-3; D gene unclear. The germline gives CDR1 WNHNN, CDR2 SYGVQD (reference sequence). The CDR3 length is 13 residues. V shed 4 bases and J shed 2 bases, with 6 bases lying between them. The CDR3 coding sequence is TGCGCCAGCAGTGCCCGTACTGGAAACACCATATATTTT. Translating gives CASSARTGNTIYF.

About this clone: Germline and junction disagree at one end, which may indicate a read error. The gene calls are TRBV7-7 and TRBJ2-2; perhaps TRBD1 as D (5 bases). The CDR3 spans 14 residues. Germline loops: CDR1 SSHAT, CDR2 FNYEAQ (reference sequence). CDR3 nucleotides: TGTGCTAGCAGCCCGGACATCAACACCGGGGAGCTGTTTTTT. Translation: CASSPDINTGELFF.

The V gene is TRBV30, the J gene TRBJ1-1; 8 bases match TRBD1. The V gene end was trimmed by 1 base and the J gene end by 1 base; junction bases not matched to a gene: 5. This CDR3 is 15 amino acids long. CDR1 and CDR2 from the germline V gene are GTSNPN and SVGIG (reference sequence). CDR3 sequence reads: CAWSADRGWNTEAFF. The CDR3 region has the DNA TGTGCCTGGAGTGCCGACAGGGGATGGAACACTGAAGCTTTCTTT. The variable domain in full, with the rest retrieved from reference TRBV30 and TRBJ1-1, is SQTIHQWPATLVQPVGSPLSLECTVEGTSNPNLYWYRQAAGRGLQLLFYSVGIGQISSEVPQNLSASRPQDRQFILSSKKLLLSDSGFYLCAWSADRGWNTEAFFGQGTRLTVV.

V and J are TRBV7-2 and TRBJ2-7, with a weak D call TRBD2 (6 bases). The CDR3 is 14 amino acids. V dropped 5 bases and J dropped 4 bases, with 15 bases sitting between them. Germline values: CDR1 SGHTA, CDR2 FQGNSA. CDR3 region: CASSVSGQGYEQYF. CDR3 DNA sequence: TGTGCCAGCAGCGTAAGCGGGCAGGGATACGAGCAGTACTTC. Based on the CDR3 plus reference TRBV7-2 and TRBJ2-7, the full variable domain is GAGVSQSPSNKVTEKGKDVELRCDPISGHTALYWYRQSLGQGLEFLIYFQGNSAPDKSGLPSDRFSAERTGGSVSTLTIQRTQQEDSAVYLCASSVSGQGYEQYFGPGTRLTVT.

The count of this clone is one. The chain joins TRBV19 to TRBJ2-1, with D possibly being TRBD1 (6 bases). Germline CDR1 and CDR2: LNHDA and SQIVND (reference sequence). The ends were cut back, 7 bases at V and 3 bases at J, with 13 bases in the middle. The CDR3 runs 14 residues. CDR3 bases: TGTGCCAGTACCTCGGCAGGGGTCTACAATGAGCAGTTCTTC. Its translation: CASTSAGVYNEQFF.

The V call is TRBV5-5, the J call TRBJ1-4; TRBD1 agrees at 8 bases. CDR3 length equals 15 residues. Per the germline V gene, CDR1 is SGHKS and CDR2 is YYEKEE (reference sequence). V lost 4 bases and J lost 8; bases outside the gene matches: 10. Here the CDR3 reads CASSPWTGKGEKLFF. DNA for the CDR3: TGTGCCAGCAGCCCCTGGACAGGGAAGGGCGAAAAACTGTTTTTT.

The rearrangement joins TRBV19 to TRBJ1-6; TRBD1 is a possible D gene (6 bases). Looked up from germline, CDR1 is LNHDA and CDR2 is SQIVND (reference sequence). The length of the CDR3 is 15 residues. Trimming left V 4 bases short and J 9 bases short, with 16 bases between. The CDR3 DNA follows: TGTGCCAGTAGTAGGCCGACAGGAGCAATTTCACCCCTCCACTTT. It specifies CASSRPTGAISPLHF.

The V gene is TRBV18, the J gene TRBJ2-7; D might be TRBD2 (5 bases). The germline CDR1 and CDR2 sequences are KGHSH and LQKENI. V lost 6 bases and J 5 bases, leaving 8 bases between the germline ends. The CDR3 spans 11 residues. The chain's CDR3 is CASSHGDEQYF. For the CDR3, the DNA is TGTGCCAGCTCCCACGGGGACGAGCAGTACTTC.

The rearrangement uses TRBV6-1 and TRBJ1-1; no clear D gene. V lost 2 bases and J 1 base, leaving 17 bases between the germline ends. Per germline, CDR1 MNHNS and CDR2 SASEGT. The CDR3 is 17 residues long. The DNA of the CDR3 is TGTGCCAGCAGTGAAAATCCGGGTTTAGGCGGGAACACTGAAGCTTTCTTT. It encodes CASSENPGLGGNTEAFF.

The J gene is TRBJ2-1, the V gene TRBV10-3; D is possibly TRBD2 (5 bases). Germline V gene lookup returns CDR1 ENHRY and CDR2 SYGVKD. The CDR3 is 16 residues long. V dropped 3 bases and J dropped 4 bases, with 16 bases sitting between them. The CDR3 here is CAISDLKSGGYNEQFF. CDR3 nucleotides: TGTGCCATCAGTGACTTAAAGTCCGGCGGGTACAATGAGCAGTTCTTC.

This clone was detected once. V usage is TRBV7-3 and J usage is TRBJ2-3; D unresolved. The V and J ends lost 3 bases and 6 bases respectively, with 16 bases between them. There are 15 residues in the CDR3. Germline CDR1 reads SGHTA; CDR2 reads FQGTGA. Written as DNA, the CDR3 is TGTGCCAGCAGCTTTAACCCCGGCCCGAGGGATACGCAGTATTTT. Amino acid sequence: CASSFNPGPRDTQYF.

This clone came up once. The chain employs TRBV10-3 and TRBJ2-1, with TRBD2 identical over 13 bases. Germline V gene sequence: CDR1 ENHRY, CDR2 SYGVKD. V shed 10 bases, J shed 0 bases, and the junction held 12 bases outside the gene matches. The length of the CDR3 is 18 residues. The CDR3 is CATKGTSGNRSSYNEQFF. The CDR3 bases are TGTGCCACAAAGGGGACTAGCGGGAACAGAAGCTCCTACAATGAGCAGTTCTTC.

The chain employs TRBV6-1 and TRBJ1-2; the D gene is possibly TRBD1 (6 bases). The CDR3 consists of 18 residues. V dropped 1 base and J dropped 5 bases, with 23 bases sitting between them. Germline CDR1 MNHNS, CDR2 SASEGT. CDR3 residues: CASSEVYMNRVELYGYTF. The DNA of the CDR3 is TGTGCCAGCAGTGAAGTCTACATGAACAGGGTCGAATTATATGGCTACACCTTC.

Concerning this clone itself: The sample holds other DNA sequences that translate to the same CDR3. CDR3 residues: CASSQGQGPTYEQYF. The CDR3 nucleotides read TGCGCCAGCAGCCAAGGGCAGGGCCCCACCTACGAGCAGTACTTC. The rearrangement uses TRBV4-3 and TRBJ2-7; D perhaps matches TRBD1 (5 bases). The germline V gene has CDR1 LGHNA and CDR2 YSLEER. CDR3 size: 15 residues. V shed 1 base and J shed 2 bases, with 12 bases lying between them.

V is TRBV5-1 and J is TRBJ1-6; D possibly corresponds to TRBD1 (5 bases). V was trimmed by 4 bases and J by 6 bases, leaving 11 bases between them. Germline V gene data show CDR1 as SGHRS and CDR2 as YFSETQ. This CDR3 is 14 amino acids long. The CDR3 sequence: CASSLPGSNSPLHF. The CDR3 bases are TGCGCCAGCAGCCTCCCAGGGAGTAATTCACCCCTCCACTTT.

This chain uses TRBV10-3 with TRBJ2-3; no definite D call. CDR1 is ENHRY and CDR2 is SYGVKD in the germline V gene. With 6 bases removed from V and 0 bases from J, the gap between germline ends came to 13 bases. This CDR3 contains 15 residues. CDR3 sequence: CAISPWTASTDTQYF. CDR3 nucleotides: TGTGCCATCAGCCCCTGGACGGCTAGCACAGATACGCAGTATTTT.

This rearrangement joins TRBV2 to TRBJ2-2; D not certain. The CDR3 extends over 13 amino acids. Trimming removed 1 base from V and 7 bases from J, with 7 bases in between. Germline V CDR1 and CDR2: SNHLY, FYNNEI. As DNA, the CDR3 is TGTGCCAGCAGTGAAGTGGTGGGCGGGGAGCTGTTTTTT. Translating it yields CASSEVVGGELFF.

The genes are TRBV28 and TRBJ1-2; possibly TRBD1 for D (5 bases). Germline CDR1 MDHEN, CDR2 SYDVKM. V lost 1 base, J lost 5 bases, and 11 bases lay in between. The CDR3 is 14 residues long. Written as DNA, the CDR3 is TGTGCCAGCAGTTTATTCGAGGGACTATATGGCTACACCTTC. Its protein is CASSLFEGLYGYTF.

This rearrangement joins TRBV5-4 to TRBJ2-1; 12 nucleotides match TRBD2. In germline, CDR1 is SGHNT, CDR2 YYREEE (reference sequence). The CDR3 has 15 amino acids. V shed 1 base and J 7 bases; nucleotides not matched to a gene: 3. As DNA, the CDR3 is TGTGCCAGCAGCTTGCAAGGACTAGCGGGGAATGAGCAGTTCTTC. Protein product: CASSLQGLAGNEQFF.

This chain uses TRBV12-2 with TRBJ2-5; the table's D call, TRBD2, was not checked against the DNA. TRBV12-2 is shown as a pseudogene. The CDR3 sequence is 15 residues long. The CDR3 is CASRLAFGTSETQYF. The CDR3 DNA reads TGTGCAAGTCGCTTAGCGTTTGGGACTAGCGAGACCCAGTACTTC.

V usage is TRBV19 and J usage is TRBJ2-5; 11 bases are a match to TRBD2. The CDR3 has 19 amino acids. J lost 2 bases, V lost 5 bases, and 16 bases had no gene match. Germline CDR1 LNHDA, CDR2 SQIVND (reference sequence). CDR3 nucleotides: TGTGCCAGTAGTCCCCGCGGTAGCGGGGGGGCCGGACTACAAGAGACCCAGTACTTC. It codes for CASSPRGSGGAGLQETQYF. The complete variable domain, with remaining parts taken from reference TRBV19 and TRBJ2-5, reads DGGITQSPKYLFRKEGQNVTLSCEQNLNHDAMYWYRQDPGQGLRLIYYSQIVNDFQKGDIAEGYSVSREKKESFPLTVTSAQKNPTAFYLCASSPRGSGGAGLQETQYFGPGTRLLVL.

The chain joins TRBV7-9 to TRBJ1-1, with a possible D match to TRBD1 (5 bases). V lost 5 bases, J lost 5 bases, and 12 bases lay in between. Germline lookup yields CDR1 SEHNR and CDR2 FQNEAQ (reference sequence). This CDR3 has 13 amino acids. The CDR3 reads CASSKWGGTEAFF. Here the CDR3 DNA reads TGTGCCAGCAGCAAATGGGGGGGGACTGAAGCTTTCTTT.

V is TRBV4-1 and J is TRBJ2-5, with 7 bases identical to TRBD1. The ends lost 3 bases at V and 5 bases at J; junction bases unmatched: 6. The CDR3 sequence is 14 residues long. Germline V CDR1 and CDR2: MGHRA, YSYEKL. CDR3 residues: CASSQAGGSETQYF. The CDR3 DNA reads TGCGCCAGCAGCCAGGCAGGGGGATCGGAGACCCAGTACTTC.

CDR3 region: CASSLEPSVNEKLFF. The CDR3 nucleotides read TGTGCCAGCAGCTTAGAACCGAGTGTTAATGAAAAACTGTTTTTT. The genes are TRBV7-8 and TRBJ1-4; D remains ambiguous. The CDR3 is 15 amino acids. The V and J ends lost 1 base and 4 bases respectively, with 10 bases between them. CDR1 is SGHVS and CDR2 is FQNEAQ in the germline V gene.

This chain connects TRBV5-1 to TRBJ2-5, with D perhaps TRBD1 or TRBD2 (5 bases each). Trimming took off 4 bases at V and 1 base at J, with 11 bases between the two ends. The germline V gene encodes CDR1 SGHRS and CDR2 YFSETQ. The CDR3 is made up of 14 amino acids. The CDR3 protein is CASSPGTVQETQYF. The CDR3 DNA sequence: TGCGCCAGCAGCCCTGGGACGGTCCAAGAGACCCAGTACTTC. Based on the CDR3 plus reference TRBV5-1 and TRBJ2-5, the full variable domain is KAGVTQTPRYLIKTRGQQVTLSCSPISGHRSVSWYQQTPGQGLQFLFEYFSETQRNKGNFPGRFSGRQFSNSRSEMNVSTLELGDSALYLCASSPGTVQETQYFGPGTRLLVL.

This rearrangement joins TRBV4-2 to TRBJ1-3, with 9 bases that match TRBD1. The CDR3 totals 20 residues. Unmatched junction bases numbered 16, after V lost 4 bases and J lost 0 bases. CDR1 LGHNA and CDR2 YNFKEQ come from the germline V gene. The CDR3 nucleotides are TGTGCCAGCAGCCCCATGGCGCAGGACAGGGGTTCAGGCTCTGGAAACACCATATATTTT. Residues: CASSPMAQDRGSGSGNTIYF.

The chain couples TRBV18 to TRBJ1-2; weak D call: TRBD1 (6 bases). Deletions cut 0 bases from V and 1 base from J, with 15 bases between. This CDR3 is built from 17 residues. Germline loops: CDR1 KGHSH, CDR2 LQKENI. The CDR3 sequence is CASSPPGQLIYNYGYTF. The DNA for the CDR3 is TGTGCCAGCTCACCACCGGGACAACTAATTTATAACTATGGCTACACCTTC. The full variable domain, rest sourced from reference TRBV18 and TRBJ1-2, is NAGVMQNPRHLVRRRGQEARLRCSPMKGHSHVYWYRQLPEEGLKFMVYLQKENIIDESGMPKERFSAEFPKEGPSILRIQQVVRGDSAAYFCASSPPGQLIYNYGYTFGSGTRLTVV.

The V call is TRBV4-1, the J call TRBJ2-3; D gene uncertain. Trimming cost V 5 bases and J 6 bases, with 15 bases left between them. This CDR3 comprises 14 residues. Looked up from germline, CDR1 is MGHRA and CDR2 is YSYEKL. This chain's CDR3 is CASSDTPGLDTQYF. CDR3 in DNA: TGCGCCAGCAGCGATACCCCCGGGCTTGATACGCAGTATTTT.

The V call is TRBV5-1, the J call TRBJ2-5, with D possibly matching TRBD1 (8 bases). Germline V gene sequence: CDR1 SGHRS, CDR2 YFSETQ. V lost 2 bases and J lost 11, with 22 bases in between. The CDR3 length is 15 residues. CDR3 nucleotides: TGCGCCAGCAGCTTTAACAGGGGGGGCTCTCAAGAGCAGTACTTC. As protein: CASSFNRGGSQEQYF.

The V gene is TRBV9, the J gene TRBJ2-3, with TRBD2 matching 11 bases. Germline assignment: CDR1 SGDLS and CDR2 YYNGEE. CDR3 length: 18 residues. The ends lost 0 bases at V and 3 bases at J; junction bases unmatched: 9. CDR3 sequence reads: CASSVVGTSGGGTDTQYF. DNA for the CDR3: TGTGCCAGCAGCGTAGTAGGAACTAGCGGGGGAGGGACAGATACGCAGTATTTT. The entire variable domain, with the rest obtained from reference TRBV9 and TRBJ2-3, is as follows: DSGVTQTPKHLITATGQRVTLRCSPRSGDLSVYWYQQSLDQGLQFLIQYYNGEERAKGNILERFSAQQFPDLHSELNLSSLELGDSALYFCASSVVGTSGGGTDTQYFGPGTRLTVL.

The genes are TRBV2 and TRBJ2-2; possibly TRBD2 for D (5 bases). V lost 3 bases and J 3 bases, leaving 14 bases between the germline ends. This CDR3 spans 16 amino acids. Germline CDR1 SNHLY, CDR2 FYNNEI. The CDR3 sequence: CASSELGVRHTGELFF. In DNA, the CDR3 is TGTGCCAGCAGTGAGCTCGGGGTCAGACACACCGGGGAGCTGTTTTTT.